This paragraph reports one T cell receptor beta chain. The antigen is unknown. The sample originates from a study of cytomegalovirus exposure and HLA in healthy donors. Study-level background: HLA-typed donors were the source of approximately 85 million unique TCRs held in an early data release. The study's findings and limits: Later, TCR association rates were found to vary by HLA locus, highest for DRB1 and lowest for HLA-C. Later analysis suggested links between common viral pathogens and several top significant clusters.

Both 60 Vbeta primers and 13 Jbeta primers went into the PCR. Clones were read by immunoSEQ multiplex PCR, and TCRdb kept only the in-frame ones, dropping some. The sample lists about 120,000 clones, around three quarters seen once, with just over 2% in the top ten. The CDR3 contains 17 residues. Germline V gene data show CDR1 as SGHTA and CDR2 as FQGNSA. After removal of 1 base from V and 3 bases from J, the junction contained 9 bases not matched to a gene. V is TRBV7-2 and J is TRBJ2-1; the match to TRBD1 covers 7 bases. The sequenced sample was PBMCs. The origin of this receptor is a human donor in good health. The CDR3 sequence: CASSLVPTGIGYNEQFF. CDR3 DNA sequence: TGTGCCAGCAGCTTAGTCCCGACAGGGATTGGCTACAATGAGCAGTTCTTC.